These T cell receptor beta chains were read from a single sample in a study of T cell responses to AZD1222 COVID-19 vaccine. Here immunoSEQ multiplex PCR was the method, and the copy in TCRdb shows in-frame clones only, minus some. The table has around 130,000 clones, around 90% seen once; the top ten hold under 9%. The sequences come from peripheral blood, collected on day 0 of AZD1222 vaccination. The origin of the receptors is an adult in good health. The CDR3 runs from the conserved cysteine through the conserved F or W. A D gene is named only where the DNA matches it firmly. Clone size is given for some rows only: seen once, a few or many times, or a class if the clone is expanded.

clone size: .; J gene: TRBJ2-7; V gene: TRBV4-3; D gene: .; CDR3 DNA: TGCGCCAGCAGCCAAGGCGTGTCTGGCTACGAGCAGTACTTC; CDR3 protein: CASSQGVSGYEQYF
clone size: .; J gene: TRBJ1-4; V gene: TRBV20-1; D gene: .; CDR3 DNA: TGCAGTGCTAGTTTGGCAACTAATGAAAAACTGTTTTTT; CDR3 protein: CSASLATNEKLFF
clone size: once; J gene: TRBJ2-7; V gene: TRBV7-9; D gene: .; CDR3 DNA: TGTGCCAGCAGCTATATTTCCTACGAGCAGTACTTC; CDR3 protein: CASSYISYEQYF
clone size: .; J gene: TRBJ1-4; V gene: TRBV27; D gene: TRBD1; CDR3 DNA: TGTGCCAGCAGTCCTCCACCCCGGGACAGGGGTCGGAGGGATGAAAAACTGTTTTTT; CDR3 protein: CASSPPPRDRGRRDEKLFF
clone size: .; J gene: TRBJ1-3; V gene: TRBV11-2; D gene: .; CDR3 DNA: TGTGCCAGCAGCCCCACCTCTGGGAGGGGGGGTGTATCTGGAAACACCATATATTTT; CDR3 protein: CASSPTSGRGGVSGNTIYF
clone size: .; J gene: TRBJ2-7; V gene: TRBV7-6; D gene: .; CDR3 DNA: TGTGCCAGCAGCTTAGCCAACCGTTTTAGAGAGCAGTACTTC; CDR3 protein: CASSLANRFREQYF
clone size: .; J gene: TRBJ2-1; V gene: TRBV7-2; D gene: .; CDR3 DNA: TGTGCCAGCAGCTTAAATCGGTGGAGCTACAATGAGCAGTTCTTC; CDR3 protein: CASSLNRWSYNEQFF
clone size: .; J gene: TRBJ1-3; V gene: TRBV10-2; D gene: .; CDR3 DNA: TGCGCCAGCAGGGAAACCAGCTCTGGAAACACCATATATTTT; CDR3 protein: CASRETSSGNTIYF
clone size: once; J gene: TRBJ2-7; V gene: TRBV30; D gene: .; CDR3 DNA: TGTGCCTGGGCTCAACTCACAGGGTCCTACGAGCAGTACTTC; CDR3 protein: CAWAQLTGSYEQYF
clone size: .; J gene: TRBJ2-1; V gene: TRBV7-2; D gene: .; CDR3 DNA: TGTGCCAGCAGCTTTGGGACATTTAGGGATGAGCAGTTCTTC; CDR3 protein: CASSFGTFRDEQFF
clone size: .; J gene: TRBJ1-1; V gene: TRBV30; D gene: .; CDR3 DNA: TGTGCCTGGAGAGCACTCGTGAACACTGAAGCTTTCTTT; CDR3 protein: CAWRALVNTEAFF
clone size: .; J gene: TRBJ2-1; V gene: TRBV5-1; D gene: TRBD1; CDR3 DNA: TGCGCCAGCAGCTTGGAAAACAGGGGGCGTATTGATGAGCAGTTCTTC; CDR3 protein: CASSLENRGRIDEQFF
clone size: .; J gene: TRBJ2-3; V gene: TRBV6-5; D gene: TRBD1; CDR3 DNA: TGTGCCAGCACCAGGGACAGAGCCACAGATACGCAGTATTTT; CDR3 protein: CASTRDRATDTQYF
clone size: once; J gene: TRBJ2-7; V gene: TRBV3-1/TRBV3-2; D gene: .; CDR3 DNA: TGTGCCAGCAGCCAAAGGGTTGACTCGACTGGACTCGGCGAGCAGTACTTC; CDR3 protein: CASSQRVDSTGLGEQYF
clone size: .; J gene: TRBJ2-3; V gene: TRBV3-1/TRBV3-2; D gene: .; CDR3 DNA: TGTGCCAGCAGCCAAGTGGGGGGGCCAAGAGATACGCAGTATTTT; CDR3 protein: CASSQVGGPRDTQYF
clone size: .; J gene: TRBJ1-5; V gene: TRBV2; D gene: TRBD1; CDR3 DNA: TGTGCCAGCAGTACGGAGACAGGGGGGCAGCCCCAGCATTTT; CDR3 protein: CASSTETGGQPQHF
clone size: .; J gene: TRBJ1-1; V gene: TRBV14; D gene: .; CDR3 DNA: TGTGCCAGCAGCCAAGATCGGGTCTGGCTAGGAGGCACTGAAGCTTTCTTT; CDR3 protein: CASSQDRVWLGGTEAFF
clone size: .; J gene: TRBJ1-1; V gene: TRBV5-1; D gene: .; CDR3 DNA: TGCGCCAGCAGCTTACAGGGCGCGGCGAACACTGAAGCTTTCTTT; CDR3 protein: CASSLQGAANTEAFF
clone size: .; J gene: TRBJ1-2; V gene: TRBV6-1; D gene: .; CDR3 DNA: TGTGCCAGCAGTGACCAGAGGAACTATGGCTACACCTTC; CDR3 protein: CASSDQRNYGYTF
clone size: once; J gene: TRBJ1-3; V gene: TRBV7-9; D gene: .; CDR3 DNA: TGTGCCAGCAGCTTAGCATCTCCAGGGATCTCTGGAAACACCATATATTTT; CDR3 protein: CASSLASPGISGNTIYF
clone size: .; J gene: TRBJ1-5; V gene: TRBV19; D gene: .; CDR3 DNA: TGTGCCAGTAGTATAGATCGTAGTTGGCAGTCAAGCAATCAGCCCCAGCATTTT; CDR3 protein: CASSIDRSWQSSNQPQHF
clone size: .; J gene: TRBJ1-4; V gene: TRBV7-9; D gene: .; CDR3 DNA: TGTGCCAGCAGCTTAGAAGGTGCAACTAATGAAAAACTGTTTTTT; CDR3 protein: CASSLEGATNEKLFF
clone size: few; J gene: TRBJ2-3; V gene: TRBV28; D gene: TRBD1; CDR3 DNA: TGTGCCAGCAGTTCGGGACAGGGGACAGATACGCAGTATTTT; CDR3 protein: CASSSGQGTDTQYF
clone size: .; J gene: TRBJ1-3; V gene: TRBV6-2/TRBV6-3; D gene: .; CDR3 DNA: TGTGCCAGCAGTTACCGCGCAGGGCGCTCTGGAAACACCATATATTTT; CDR3 protein: CASSYRAGRSGNTIYF
clone size: once; J gene: TRBJ2-3; V gene: TRBV3-1/TRBV3-2; D gene: .; CDR3 DNA: TGTGCCAGCAGCCAAGTCTCGGGAGTGTCAGATACGCAGTATTTT; CDR3 protein: CASSQVSGVSDTQYF
clone size: .; J gene: TRBJ2-3; V gene: TRBV13; D gene: TRBD1; CDR3 DNA: TGTGCCAGCAGCTTCCGCCGGACAGGGACAGATACGCAGTATTTT; CDR3 protein: CASSFRRTGTDTQYF
clone size: .; J gene: TRBJ2-4; V gene: TRBV28; D gene: TRBD1; CDR3 DNA: TGTGCCAGCAGTTTAAGACAGGGGATAATCATTCAGTACTTC; CDR3 protein: CASSLRQGIIIQYF
clone size: .; J gene: TRBJ1-1; V gene: TRBV25-1; D gene: .; CDR3 DNA: TGTGCCAGCAGTGGCCTAAAACCGCAGGGATTCTTGAACACTGAAGCTTTCTTT; CDR3 protein: CASSGLKPQGFLNTEAFF
clone size: .; J gene: TRBJ2-4; V gene: TRBV11-2; D gene: .; CDR3 DNA: TGTGCCAGCACCAATGGGGACATTCAGTACTTC; CDR3 protein: CASTNGDIQYF
clone size: .; J gene: TRBJ1-6; V gene: TRBV2; D gene: TRBD1; CDR3 DNA: TGTGCCAGCGTTTTGGCAGGGGGCGCGCATTCACCCCTCCACTTT; CDR3 protein: CASVLAGGAHSPLHF
clone size: .; J gene: TRBJ2-2; V gene: TRBV2; D gene: .; CDR3 DNA: TGTGCCAGCAGTGAACGCGTCGGGGAGCTGTTTTTT; CDR3 protein: CASSERVGELFF
clone size: .; J gene: TRBJ1-2; V gene: TRBV4-2; D gene: .; CDR3 DNA: TGTGCCAGCAGCTCAGATCCGGGCGAAATCTATGGCTACACCTTC; CDR3 protein: CASSSDPGEIYGYTF
clone size: .; J gene: TRBJ2-5; V gene: TRBV18; D gene: .; CDR3 DNA: TGTGCCAGCTCACCACGTTACTCTAAAGAGACCCAGTACTTC; CDR3 protein: CASSPRYSKETQYF
clone size: .; J gene: TRBJ1-2; V gene: TRBV5-6; D gene: .; CDR3 DNA: TGTGCCAGCAGCTTCTTCACTAATAACTATGGCTACACCTTC; CDR3 protein: CASSFFTNNYGYTF
clone size: once; J gene: TRBJ2-2; V gene: TRBV10-3; D gene: TRBD1; CDR3 DNA: TGTGCCATCTTCGTGGGACAGGGGCAAACCGGGGAGCTGTTTTTT; CDR3 protein: CAIFVGQGQTGELFF
clone size: .; J gene: TRBJ1-6; V gene: TRBV30; D gene: TRBD1; CDR3 DNA: TGTGCCTGGACCCAAGGACAGGGCTATAATTCACCCCTCCACTTT; CDR3 protein: CAWTQGQGYNSPLHF
clone size: .; J gene: TRBJ2-2; V gene: TRBV2; D gene: .; CDR3 DNA: TGTGCCAGCAGACCAGACAGCTACACCGGGGAGCTGTTTTTT; CDR3 protein: CASRPDSYTGELFF
clone size: .; J gene: TRBJ1-1; V gene: TRBV19; D gene: .; CDR3 DNA: TGTGCCAGTAGTATTCGAGGGGCGCGCGCTGAAGCTTTCTTT; CDR3 protein: CASSIRGARAEAFF
clone size: .; J gene: TRBJ2-6; V gene: TRBV2; D gene: .; CDR3 DNA: TGTGCCAGCAGTGAAGGATTGGGGCATGGGGCCAACGTCCTGACTTTC; CDR3 protein: CASSEGLGHGANVLTF
clone size: .; J gene: TRBJ2-5; V gene: TRBV6-2/TRBV6-3; D gene: .; CDR3 DNA: TGTGCCAGCAGTTATAATGCTTTGGAGACCCAGTACTTC; CDR3 protein: CASSYNALETQYF
clone size: .; J gene: TRBJ1-3; V gene: TRBV2; D gene: .; CDR3 DNA: TGTGCCAGCAGTGAGTCACAGGGAAGAGGAAACACCATATATTTT; CDR3 protein: CASSESQGRGNTIYF
clone size: .; J gene: TRBJ1-6; V gene: TRBV6-5; D gene: TRBD1; CDR3 DNA: TGTGCCAGCAGTCCGCCCGGGACAGGTTATTCACCCCTCCACTTT; CDR3 protein: CASSPPGTGYSPLHF
clone size: once; J gene: TRBJ2-5; V gene: TRBV11-2; D gene: .; CDR3 DNA: TGTGCCAGCAGCTTAGGTGGGAAGGGCCCCGGGGAGACCCAGTACTTC; CDR3 protein: CASSLGGKGPGETQYF
clone size: .; J gene: TRBJ1-3; V gene: TRBV18; D gene: .; CDR3 DNA: TGTGCCAGCTCACCACCGTCCGGTTCTGGAAACACCATATATTTT; CDR3 protein: CASSPPSGSGNTIYF
clone size: .; J gene: TRBJ2-1; V gene: TRBV2; D gene: TRBD2; CDR3 DNA: TGTGCCAGCAGTACACTACTAGCGGGAGGGCCGAGGAATGAGCAGTTCTTC; CDR3 protein: CASSTLLAGGPRNEQFF
clone size: .; J gene: TRBJ2-6; V gene: TRBV27; D gene: .; CDR3 DNA: TGTGCCAGCAGTCCCCTACAGGGCTCCCCTGGGGCCAACGTCCTGACTTTC; CDR3 protein: CASSPLQGSPGANVLTF
clone size: .; J gene: TRBJ2-7; V gene: TRBV19; D gene: .; CDR3 DNA: TGTGCCAGTATAAAAGGCTCCGAGCAGTACTTC; CDR3 protein: CASIKGSEQYF
clone size: .; J gene: TRBJ2-1; V gene: TRBV6-2/TRBV6-3; D gene: .; CDR3 DNA: TGTGCCAGCAGCACGGACCTAAAGTTCTACAATGAGCAGTTCTTC; CDR3 protein: CASSTDLKFYNEQFF
clone size: .; J gene: TRBJ2-1; V gene: TRBV9; D gene: .; CDR3 DNA: TGTGCCAGCAGCGACCGCGGGGCGCACAATGAGCAGTTCTTC; CDR3 protein: CASSDRGAHNEQFF
clone size: .; J gene: TRBJ2-3; V gene: TRBV5-1; D gene: TRBD2; CDR3 DNA: TGCGCCAGCAGCATTGGACTAGCGGGAGGGTTCACAGATACGCAGTATTTT; CDR3 protein: CASSIGLAGGFTDTQYF
clone size: .; J gene: TRBJ2-1; V gene: TRBV11-2; D gene: TRBD2; CDR3 DNA: TGTGCCAGCAGCTTCTTGGCTAGCGGGACCTTTTACAATGAGCAGTTCTTC; CDR3 protein: CASSFLASGTFYNEQFF
clone size: .; J gene: TRBJ1-3; V gene: TRBV2; D gene: .; CDR3 DNA: TGTGCCAGCAGACCGAACGGGCCTATGCTGGGAAACACCATATATTTT; CDR3 protein: CASRPNGPMLGNTIYF
clone size: .; J gene: TRBJ2-7; V gene: TRBV29-1; D gene: .; CDR3 DNA: TGCAGCGCCGCCCCTACGGACAGTTACGAGCAGTACTTC; CDR3 protein: CSAAPTDSYEQYF
clone size: many; J gene: TRBJ2-7; V gene: TRBV12-3/TRBV12-4; D gene: .; CDR3 DNA: TGTGCCAGCAGGCTCAGTTTCTACGAGCAGTACTTC; CDR3 protein: CASRLSFYEQYF
clone size: .; J gene: TRBJ2-7; V gene: TRBV7-9; D gene: .; CDR3 DNA: TGTGCCAGCAGTGAGGGGGGCACGCCGCACTTC; CDR3 protein: CASSEGGTPHF
clone size: .; J gene: TRBJ1-1; V gene: TRBV27; D gene: TRBD1; CDR3 DNA: TGTGCCAGCAGTACCACAGGGGTGCCGGTTGCTTTCTTT; CDR3 protein: CASSTTGVPVAFF
clone size: .; J gene: TRBJ2-7; V gene: TRBV12-3/TRBV12-4; D gene: .; CDR3 DNA: TGTGCCAGCAGATTGTCAGCGACCTACGAGCAGTACTTC; CDR3 protein: CASRLSATYEQYF
clone size: .; J gene: TRBJ2-3; V gene: TRBV27; D gene: .; CDR3 DNA: TGTGCCAGCAGTTTCTCTAGGACAGATACGCAGTATTTT; CDR3 protein: CASSFSRTDTQYF
clone size: .; J gene: TRBJ2-2; V gene: TRBV28; D gene: .; CDR3 DNA: TGTGCCAGCAGTTCTCCAGGGGCTCGGGCCAGCACCGGGGAGCTGTTTTTT; CDR3 protein: CASSSPGARASTGELFF